Below, 32 T cell receptor beta chains from the same sample are listed, as sequenced in a study of cytomegalovirus exposure and HLA in healthy donors. The protocol was immunoSEQ multiplex PCR, while the TCRdb copy is restricted to in-frame clones and leaves out a portion. The data contain over 100,000 clones, 85% to 90% of them seen just once; the ten biggest clones take up less than 2.5%. The sequenced material came from PBMCs. Source of these receptors: a woman aged 18-29 years in good health and CMV-seronegative.

The chain uses TRBV4-3 and TRBJ2-2; 14 positions match TRBD2. The CDR3 is made up of 17 amino acids. V was pared by 4 bases and J by 4 bases, with 5 bases of the junction left unmatched. Germline V lookup: CDR1 LGHNA, CDR2 YSLEER. The CDR3 DNA reads TGCGCCAGCAGCCCGGGACTAGCGGGGGCCCGCACCGGGGAGCTGTTTTTT. Its translation is CASSPGLAGARTGELFF.

The chain links TRBV28 to TRBJ2-1; D remains ambiguous. The germline V gene has CDR1 MDHEN and CDR2 SYDVKM. The CDR3 contains 16 residues. Trimming cost V 4 bases and J 5 bases, with 18 bases left between them. In DNA, the CDR3 is TGTGCCAGCAGTTCCCCTCCCAGACATCCGAACAATGAGCAGTTCTTC. Its protein is CASSSPPRHPNNEQFF.

This clone has only one observation. This chain joins TRBV4-3 and TRBJ2-3, with TRBD1 as a possible D gene (5 bases). Trimming removed 4 bases from V and 2 bases from J, with 13 bases in between. The CDR3 is 15 residues long. CDR1 and CDR2 from the germline V gene are LGHNA and YSLEER. The CDR3 nucleotides are TGCGCCAGCAGCCGCGTGACAGCCCTCACAGATACGCAGTATTTT. Translated: CASSRVTALTDTQYF.

The CDR3 sequence: CSARGGNEQFF. DNA of the CDR3: TGCAGTGCTAGGGGGGGAAATGAGCAGTTCTTC. J is TRBJ2-1 and V is TRBV20-1, with D maybe TRBD2 (6 bases). CDR3 length equals 11 residues. The V end lost 3 bases, the J end lost 7 bases, and 7 bases lay between the germline ends. The V gene's germline CDR1 is DFQATT and CDR2 SNEGSKA (reference sequence).

The genes are TRBV10-3 and TRBJ2-5; TRBD1 matches 8 bases. The ends lost 10 bases at V and 3 bases at J; junction bases unmatched: 4. CDR3 length equals 12 residues. Germline V CDR1 and CDR2: ENHRY, SYGVKD. CDR3 loop: CATGQGEETQYF. CDR3 nucleotides: TGTGCCACTGGACAGGGAGAAGAGACCCAGTACTTC.

The rearrangement uses TRBV28 and TRBJ1-2; D perhaps matches TRBD1 (6 bases). The germline V and J ends were trimmed by 11 bases and 8 bases, with 15 bases remaining between them. Germline V gives CDR1 MDHEN, CDR2 SYDVKM. The CDR3 runs to 11 residues. In nucleotides, the CDR3 is TGTGCCGTTCGGGAGGGGGAGGGCTACACCTTC. Translation: CAVREGEGYTF.

On this clone itself: This specimen includes other DNA sequences encoding the same CDR3. The CDR3 DNA reads TGTGCCAGCAGTTACTCCACAGGGAGAAACACTGAAGCTTTCTTT. Its translation: CASSYSTGRNTEAFF. The J gene is TRBJ1-1, the V gene TRBV6-5; tentatively, D is TRBD1 (6 bases). Germline V CDR1 and CDR2: MNHEY, SVGAGI. This CDR3 is 15 amino acids long. The V and J ends lost 0 bases and 2 bases respectively, with 10 bases between them.

CDR3 residues: CASSWTSGSFDTQYF. DNA of the CDR3: TGCGCCAGCAGCTGGACTAGCGGGAGCTTCGATACGCAGTATTTT. The genes are TRBV5-1 and TRBJ2-3, with TRBD2 matching over 13 bases. This CDR3 region has 15 residues. V lost 3 bases and J lost 6; bases outside the gene matches: 4. Per germline, CDR1 SGHRS and CDR2 YFSETQ.

The gene calls are TRBV4-1 and TRBJ2-7; no clear D. The V end was cut by 3 bases, the J end by 5 bases, with 11 bases between. CDR1 MGHRA and CDR2 YSYEKL come from the germline V gene. CDR3 length: 13 residues. The CDR3 here is CASSHALLDEQYF. CDR3 nucleotides: TGCGCCAGCAGCCATGCGTTGTTGGACGAGCAGTACTTC.

This clone was counted ten times or more. V is TRBV6-4 and J is TRBJ2-1, with TRBD1 matching 8 bases. V lost 6 bases and J lost 8; bases outside the gene matches: 9. Germline-derived CDR1 and CDR2 are MRHNA and SNTAGT. The CDR3 is made up of 14 amino acids. This CDR3 reads CASSKTGEGDEQFF. The CDR3, as DNA: TGTGCCAGCAGCAAGACAGGGGAAGGCGATGAGCAGTTCTTC.

The rearrangement links TRBV4-2 to TRBJ2-3; 10 bases line up with TRBD2. CDR3 size: 17 residues. The V segment lost 1 base and the J segment 4 bases; nucleotides outside the gene matches: 8. CDR1 is LGHNA and CDR2 is YNFKEQ in the germline V gene. CDR3 amino acids: CASSQAHLAGGADTQYF. CDR3 DNA: TGTGCCAGCAGCCAAGCCCACTTAGCGGGGGGCGCAGATACGCAGTATTTT.

Only a few counts were recorded for this clone. The rearrangement joins TRBV19 to TRBJ1-5; possible D gene TRBD1, 5 bases. The germline CDR1 and CDR2 sequences are LNHDA and SQIVND (reference sequence). Trimming pared 6 bases from V and 11 bases from J, leaving 11 bases between. The CDR3 extends over 11 amino acids. CDR3 nucleotide sequence: TGTGCCAGTAGACAAGGACAAGCCCAGCATTTT. As protein: CASRQGQAQHF. Based on the CDR3 plus reference TRBV19 and TRBJ1-5, the full variable domain is DGGITQSPKYLFRKEGQNVTLSCEQNLNHDAMYWYRQDPGQGLRLIYYSQIVNDFQKGDIAEGYSVSREKKESFPLTVTSAQKNPTAFYLCASRQGQAQHFGDGTRLSIL.

The rearrangement uses TRBV27 and TRBJ2-5; D is undetermined. The CDR3 extends over 15 amino acids. The V gene lost 4 bases and the J gene lost 3 bases, with 15 bases spanning the gap. Germline CDR1 MNHEY, CDR2 SMNVEV (reference sequence). CDR3 amino acids: CASSSRLRVEETQYF. In nucleotides, the CDR3 is TGTGCCAGCAGTTCCCGCCTACGTGTGGAAGAGACCCAGTACTTC.

The chain is built from TRBV25-1 and TRBJ2-3; D not resolved. The CDR3 spans 13 residues. The ends were cut back, 4 bases at V and 4 bases at J, with 9 bases in the middle. From germline, CDR1 is MGHDK and CDR2 SYGVNS. In DNA form, the CDR3 reads TGTGCCAGCAGTGTTCTTGTCTCAGATACGCAGTATTTT. Translation gives CASSVLVSDTQYF.

This CDR3 reads CASSIMSQGSSYGYTF. Here the CDR3 DNA reads TGTGCCAGTAGTATTATGTCTCAGGGCAGTTCCTATGGCTACACCTTC. The chain couples TRBV19 to TRBJ1-2, with a tentative D call TRBD1 (5 bases). The V end was cut by 3 bases, the J end by 4 bases, with 18 bases between. The CDR3 has 16 amino acids. CDR1 and CDR2 (germline): LNHDA, SQIVND (reference sequence).

The chain recombines TRBV19 with TRBJ2-5, with a weak D call TRBD2 (6 bases). V was cut by 6 bases and J by 7 bases, with 18 bases left in between. Germline loops: CDR1 LNHDA, CDR2 SQIVND (reference sequence). CDR3 length: 14 residues. The CDR3 DNA reads TGTGCCAGTAGCGGGAGAATTGGAATGGGGACCCAGTACTTC. Protein sequence: CASSGRIGMGTQYF.

J is TRBJ2-3 and V is TRBV9, with 8 bases fitting TRBD2. The CDR3 contains 13 residues. The V segment lost 7 bases and the J segment 5 bases; nucleotides outside the gene matches: 6. Germline lookup yields CDR1 SGDLS and CDR2 YYNGEE. CDR3 DNA: TGTGCCAGCTCGGGGGGGCCAGTAGATACGCAGTATTTT. It encodes CASSGGPVDTQYF.

The chain recombines TRBV7-8 with TRBJ1-5; 9 bases align to TRBD1. Germline V CDR1 and CDR2: SGHVS, FQNEAQ. V lost 5 bases to trimming and J lost 9 bases; unmatched junction nucleotides: 11. This CDR3 has 15 residues. CDR3: CASSRQDRGKRPQHF. In nucleotides, the CDR3 is TGTGCCAGCAGCCGACAAGACAGGGGGAAAAGGCCCCAGCATTTT.

The chain joins TRBV11-2 to TRBJ2-7; D is possibly TRBD1 (5 bases). The CDR3 consists of 14 residues. V was clipped by 1 base and J by 2 bases, with 9 bases between them. CDR1 is SGHAT and CDR2 is FQNNGV in the germline V gene. CDR3 DNA: TGTGCCAGCAGCTTAGTAAGGGGTACCTACGAGCAGTACTTC. This translates into CASSLVRGTYEQYF.

The chain has TRBV2 and TRBJ2-7; D is uncertain. The CDR3 has 12 residues. V was trimmed by 8 bases and J by 2 bases, leaving 10 bases between them. Germline lookup yields CDR1 SNHLY and CDR2 FYNNEI. CDR3 region: CASSYNPYEQYF. The CDR3 DNA follows: TGTGCCAGCTCTTACAATCCCTACGAGCAGTACTTC.

The V gene is TRBV4-2, the J gene TRBJ2-1; D remains unclear. V dropped 4 bases and J dropped 2 bases, with 12 bases sitting between them. This CDR3 is 15 amino acids long. CDR1 LGHNA and CDR2 YNFKEQ come from the germline V gene. The CDR3 DNA is TGTGCCAGCAGCCCCCCAGGCACCGCCTACAATGAGCAGTTCTTC. Its protein is CASSPPGTAYNEQFF.

The gene calls are TRBV28 and TRBJ1-6; D unresolved. Germline assignment: CDR1 MDHEN and CDR2 SYDVKM. The V gene lost 2 bases and the J gene lost 9 bases, with 8 bases spanning the gap. The CDR3 length is 13 residues. CDR3 bases: TGTGCCAGCAGTTTACGGGTCGCTTCACCCCTCCACTTT. Its translation: CASSLRVASPLHF.

The genes are TRBV27 and TRBJ2-7, with 13 bases fitting TRBD2. CDR1 and CDR2 (germline): MNHEY, SMNVEV (reference sequence). The CDR3 has 21 residues. With V trimmed by 3 bases and J by 6 bases, 23 bases remained unmatched. Here the CDR3 reads CASSFPGLAGVQEGPYCEQYF. The CDR3, as DNA: TGTGCCAGCAGTTTCCCAGGACTAGCGGGAGTTCAAGAGGGGCCATATTGCGAGCAGTACTTC.

This chain links TRBV18 with TRBJ2-7, with 7 bases fitting TRBD2. Germline V gene lookup returns CDR1 KGHSH and CDR2 LQKENI. The junction had 11 bases not matched to a gene; V was cut back by 4 bases and J by 5 bases. This CDR3 spans 15 amino acids. CDR3 protein: CASSLGGSRVNEQYF. In DNA form, the CDR3 reads TGTGCCAGCTCACTGGGAGGGAGTAGGGTCAACGAGCAGTACTTC.

The chain employs TRBV2 and TRBJ2-1, with 8 bases that match TRBD2. This CDR3 comprises 15 residues. V trimming: 3 bases; J trimming: 7 bases; junction bases outside the gene matches: 8. Germline V gene lookup returns CDR1 SNHLY and CDR2 FYNNEI. The CDR3 DNA reads as TGTGCCAGCAGTGAGGGGCGGGGGGCACCAAATGAGCAGTTCTTC. Residues: CASSEGRGAPNEQFF.

This chain connects TRBV5-4 to TRBJ2-5, with 7 bases identical to TRBD1. The trim removed 0 bases at V and 4 bases at J, leaving 9 bases unmatched. The germline V gene encodes CDR1 SGHNT and CDR2 YYREEE (reference sequence). CDR3 size: 16 residues. The CDR3 sequence: CASSLVPRQGVETQYF. In DNA, the CDR3 is TGTGCCAGCAGCTTGGTGCCGCGACAGGGTGTAGAGACCCAGTACTTC.

The chain carries TRBV10-3 and TRBJ1-1; 10 bases agree with TRBD1. V dropped 2 bases and J dropped 0; count of bases not matched to a gene: 3. In germline, CDR1 is ENHRY, CDR2 SYGVKD. The CDR3 loop spans 16 amino acids. CDR3 bases: TGTGCCATCAGTGAGGGGACAGGGGCCTTGAACACTGAAGCTTTCTTT. It is translated as CAISEGTGALNTEAFF.

The chain is built from TRBV6-1 and TRBJ1-5; no clear D. The CDR3 contains 13 residues. Germline CDR1 and CDR2: MNHNS and SASEGT. V was pared by 1 base and J by 2 bases, with 3 bases between. The CDR3 spells CASSEVGNQPQHF. The DNA for the CDR3 is TGTGCCAGCAGTGAAGTAGGCAATCAGCCCCAGCATTTT.

The CDR3 reads CAWSVLSTEAFF. The CDR3 DNA reads TGTGCCTGGAGTGTACTGAGCACTGAAGCTTTCTTT. The chain has TRBV30 and TRBJ1-1; unclear D gene. Trimming took 0 bases from V and 4 from J, leaving 6 bases between them. The CDR3 runs to 12 residues. The germline gives CDR1 GTSNPN, CDR2 SVGIG (reference sequence).

This chain joins TRBV25-1 and TRBJ2-1; D is undetermined. The germline V gene has CDR1 MGHDK and CDR2 SYGVNS. The CDR3 has 12 amino acids. Trimming cost V 5 bases and J 0 bases, with 2 bases left between them. CDR3 nucleotide sequence: TGTGCCAGCAGTCACTCCTACAATGAGCAGTTCTTC. This codes for CASSHSYNEQFF.

The chain is built from TRBV5-1 and TRBJ2-7; D unclear. V was pared by 5 bases and J by 2 bases, with 11 bases between. CDR3 length: 13 residues. The germline gives CDR1 SGHRS, CDR2 YFSETQ. The chain's CDR3 is CASRPESTYEQYF. The CDR3, as DNA: TGCGCCAGCAGACCTGAGAGCACCTACGAGCAGTACTTC.

This chain connects TRBV18 to TRBJ2-1; tentatively, D is TRBD2 (6 bases). Deletions cut 5 bases from V and 2 bases from J, with 10 bases between. CDR1 and CDR2 from the germline V gene are KGHSH and LQKENI. The CDR3 has 14 amino acids. The CDR3 DNA reads TGTGCCAGCTCAGGGGCGGGGACCTACAATGAGCAGTTCTTC. Translating gives CASSGAGTYNEQFF. The full variable domain, its missing parts supplied by reference TRBV18 and TRBJ2-1, is NAGVMQNPRHLVRRRGQEARLRCSPMKGHSHVYWYRQLPEEGLKFMVYLQKENIIDESGMPKERFSAEFPKEGPSILRIQQVVRGDSAAYFCASSGAGTYNEQFFGPGTRLTVL.